The clone carrying this T cell receptor (beta chain) has only a few counts. Antigen unknown. Unmatched junction bases numbered 12, after V lost 6 bases and J lost 12 bases. The CDR3 extends over 14 amino acids. Looked up from germline, CDR1 is DFQATT and CDR2 is SNEGSKA (reference sequence). The record originates from a study of T cells after yellow fever vaccination. Study-wide results and caveats: Primary-vaccination clones mostly resurfaced post-booster (about 95% CD4, under 90% CD8). Though weaker, the secondary response peaked faster, on day 5 versus 15. Contaminants from the bulk population, in the form of abundant clonotypes, could be found in FACS-sorted repertoires.

From the 5' RACE reads, TCRdb called clonotypes with MiXCR, one entry per CDR3 protein. Seen here are some 420,000 distinct CDR3 sequences, around a sixth observed once, and the top ten hold over 15%. The sample consisted of PBMCs, taken before the yellow fever booster vaccination. The sequence came from a man younger than 35 who received the YFV17D yellow fever vaccine. The V gene is TRBV20-1, the J gene TRBJ1-6; 9 bases line up with TRBD1. The CDR3 reads CSASSGTGNVPLHF. The DNA for the CDR3 is TGCAGTGCGAGCTCCGGGACAGGGAATGTACCCCTCCACTTT.